This paragraph covers one T cell receptor beta chain sequence. Its antigen is not identified. The entry originates in a study of T-cell memory formation after mild COVID-19. Germline CDR1 and CDR2: LGHNA and YSLEER. CDR3 length: 16 amino acids. The junction had 11 bases not matched to a gene; V was cut back by 5 bases and J by 4 bases. The study's findings and limits: Pre-infection memory already had some responding clones, implying cross-reactive memory joined.

From 5'RACE with constant-segment primers came TCR alpha and TCR beta cDNA libraries that carried sample barcodes and UMIs. TCRdb re-derived calls from the 5' RACE reads in MiXCR, one entry per CDR3 protein. The sample records a few hundred thousand distinct CDR3 sequences, around 15% being singletons. V is TRBV4-3 and J is TRBJ1-2; 9 bases are a match to TRBD1. This receptor was taken from a man aged 18 to 35 who had mild COVID-19 (a few samples of this study predate the infection). Cell type and time point are not known. The sample consisted of PBMCs or a T cell subset sorted from them (not recorded which). CDR3 sequence reads: CASSVGPGTGTYGYTF. For the CDR3, the DNA is TGCGCCAGCAGCGTAGGCCCCGGGACAGGGACCTATGGCTACACCTTC.